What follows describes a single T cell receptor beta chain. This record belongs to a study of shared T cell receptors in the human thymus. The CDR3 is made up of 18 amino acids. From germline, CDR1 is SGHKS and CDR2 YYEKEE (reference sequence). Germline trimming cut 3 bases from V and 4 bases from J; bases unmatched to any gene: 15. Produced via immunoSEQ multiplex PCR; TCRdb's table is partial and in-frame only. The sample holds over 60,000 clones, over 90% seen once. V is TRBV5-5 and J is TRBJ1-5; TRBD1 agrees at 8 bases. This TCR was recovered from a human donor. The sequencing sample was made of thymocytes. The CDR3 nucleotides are TGTGCCAGCAGCTCCAAGGGTACCGGGACAGGAGATAATCAGCCCCAGCATTTT. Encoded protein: CASSSKGTGTGDNQPQHF.